These 4 T cell receptor beta chains share one sample of origin, sequenced in a study of PD-1 blockade in classical Hodgkin lymphoma. The time point: cycle 4 day 1 (C4D1), after six to seven weeks of nivolumab. Autologous stem cell transplantation was followed by relapse in every patient, and brentuximab vedotin exposure varied. Method: immunoSEQ multiplex PCR; TCRdb's copy keeps in-frame clones and lacks some. The top ten hold 15% to 20% of the sample, which has 80,000 to 95,000 clones, under 85% seen once. The specimen was peripheral blood mononuclear cells (PBMCs), collected before the fourth cycle of nivolumab. Every receptor here comes from a human donor with classical Hodgkin lymphoma.

The chain couples TRBV25-1 to TRBJ2-7, with a tentative D call TRBD2 (6 bases). V was pared by 1 base and J by 5 bases, with 15 bases between. Germline lookup yields CDR1 MGHDK and CDR2 SYGVNS. The CDR3 has 15 amino acids. The CDR3 sequence: CASSESYGSFDEQYF. The CDR3 DNA reads as TGTGCCAGCAGTGAATCTTACGGGAGTTTCGACGAGCAGTACTTC.

V gene TRBV29-1 combines with J gene TRBJ2-7; TRBD1 matches at 9 bases. V was clipped by 6 bases and J by 2 bases; unmatched bases: 5. Germline lookup yields CDR1 SQVTM and CDR2 ANQGSEA. CDR3 size: 13 residues. The CDR3 loop reads CSVGTGTPYEQYF. The CDR3 nucleotides are TGCAGCGTGGGGACAGGGACTCCCTACGAGCAGTACTTC.

The V call is TRBV6-5, the J call TRBJ2-3, with 8 bases fitting TRBD2. Germline CDR1 and CDR2: MNHEY and SVGAGI. This CDR3 has 16 amino acids. After removal of 2 bases from V and 2 bases from J, the junction contained 6 bases not matched to a gene. The CDR3 loop reads CASSYVSGTNTDTQYF. The CDR3 DNA reads as TGTGCCAGCAGTTACGTTAGCGGGACGAACACAGATACGCAGTATTTT.

The chain carries TRBV30 and TRBJ1-2; no reliable D call. This CDR3 has 11 amino acids. Germline CDR1 and CDR2: GTSNPN and SVGIG (reference sequence). V was cut by 0 bases and J by 4 bases, with 3 bases left in between. The CDR3 here is CAWSVLYGYTF. CDR3 in DNA: TGTGCCTGGAGTGTCCTCTATGGCTACACCTTC. The full variable domain, rest sourced from reference TRBV30 and TRBJ1-2, is SQTIHQWPATLVQPVGSPLSLECTVEGTSNPNLYWYRQAAGRGLQLLFYSVGIGQISSEVPQNLSASRPQDRQFILSSKKLLLSDSGFYLCAWSVLYGYTFGSGTRLTVV.